Below are 24 T cell receptor beta chains sequenced from a single sample in a study of cytotoxic CD8 clonotypes in ibrutinib-treated CLL. Some clones are missing from TCRdb's copy, which holds only in-frame ones; the method was immunoSEQ multiplex PCR. The sample includes over 150,000 clones, roughly 77% of them seen just once. The source was PBMCs, collected after 12 months of ibrutinib treatment. These receptor sequences come from a human donor with chronic lymphocytic leukemia.

The gene calls are TRBV7-2 and TRBJ2-7; a weak D match, TRBD1 (6 bases). The germline gives CDR1 SGHTA, CDR2 FQGNSA. V lost 4 bases and J 6 bases, leaving 10 bases between the germline ends. This CDR3 region has 12 residues. DNA of the CDR3: TGTGCCAGCAGCTCCCAGGGGTTCGAGCAGTACTTC. Protein: CASSSQGFEQYF. The entire variable domain, with the rest obtained from reference TRBV7-2 and TRBJ2-7, is as follows: GAGVSQSPSNKVTEKGKDVELRCDPISGHTALYWYRQSLGQGLEFLIYFQGNSAPDKSGLPSDRFSAERTGGSVSTLTIQRTQQEDSAVYLCASSSQGFEQYFGPGTRLTVT.

This sequence joins TRBV29-1 and TRBJ2-7; D tentatively reads TRBD1 or TRBD2 (5 bases each). In germline, CDR1 is SQVTM, CDR2 ANQGSEA. The CDR3 covers 12 residues. The germline V and J ends were trimmed by 7 bases and 3 bases, with 13 bases remaining between them. The DNA for the CDR3 is TGCAGCGCCGGGGCAGGTCACTACGAGCAGTACTTC. Protein product: CSAGAGHYEQYF.

This clone was picked up a small number of times. The V and J genes are TRBV18 and TRBJ1-2; no definite D call. The length of the CDR3 is 14 residues. Trimming removed 3 bases at V and 8 bases at J, with 16 bases between. CDR1 is KGHSH and CDR2 is LQKENI in the germline V gene. CDR3 residues: CASSPAGGLGGYTF. In DNA, the CDR3 is TGTGCCAGCTCACCGGCGGGTGGATTAGGAGGCTACACCTTC.

Here the CDR3 DNA reads TGTGCCAGCAGCTTTTCAAGGGAAGAGACCCAGTACTTC. Its translation is CASSFSREETQYF. This chain connects TRBV7-3 to TRBJ2-5; D remains unclear. This CDR3 region has 13 residues. Germline V gene data show CDR1 as SGHTA and CDR2 as FQGTGA. V was cut by 3 bases and J by 3 bases, with 8 bases left in between.

The gene calls are TRBV4-3 and TRBJ2-2, with 11 positions matching TRBD1. The CDR3 runs to 14 residues. J was trimmed by 6 bases and V by 5 bases; bases with no gene match: 2. CDR1 and CDR2 from the germline V gene are LGHNA and YSLEER. DNA for the CDR3: TGCGCCAGCAGCAAGGACAGGGGGCCCGGGGAGCTGTTTTTT. The encoded protein is CASSKDRGPGELFF.

CDR3 bases: TGTGCCAGTAGTACAGGGTTGAGGCAGCCCCAGCATTTT. It is translated as CASSTGLRQPQHF. This chain uses TRBV19 with TRBJ1-5; D is possibly TRBD1 (5 bases). Germline V gives CDR1 LNHDA, CDR2 SQIVND (reference sequence). The CDR3 extends over 13 amino acids. V dropped 4 bases and J dropped 7 bases, with 11 bases sitting between them. Complete variable domain (other parts from reference TRBV19 and TRBJ1-5): DGGITQSPKYLFRKEGQNVTLSCEQNLNHDAMYWYRQDPGQGLRLIYYSQIVNDFQKGDIAEGYSVSREKKESFPLTVTSAQKNPTAFYLCASSTGLRQPQHFGDGTRLSIL.

The chain links TRBV7-3 to TRBJ2-3; 9 bases map to TRBD1. CDR3 size: 16 residues. Losses at the gene ends were 5 bases for V and 4 bases for J; bases not matched to a gene: 10. Germline V CDR1 and CDR2: SGHTA, FQGTGA. CDR3 DNA: TGTGCCAGCAGCCCTCCGGGACAGGGAAGGGCAGATACGCAGTATTTT. This translates into CASSPPGQGRADTQYF.

The J gene is TRBJ2-1, the V gene TRBV28, with 8 bases fitting TRBD1. This CDR3 contains 15 residues. Germline CDR1 and CDR2: MDHEN and SYDVKM. J gave up 0 bases and V 8 bases, and 6 bases lay outside the gene matches. The CDR3 spells CASWTGSSSYNEQFF. The CDR3, as DNA: TGTGCCAGCTGGACAGGGAGTTCCTCCTACAATGAGCAGTTCTTC.

The chain carries TRBV4-3 and TRBJ1-6; no reliable D call. This CDR3 is built from 15 residues. V lost 0 bases and J 6 bases, leaving 9 bases between the germline ends. The V gene's germline CDR1 is LGHNA and CDR2 YSLEER. The CDR3 DNA reads TGCGCCAGCAGCCAAGATAACACCTTTAATTCACCCCTCCACTTT. Translated, it gives CASSQDNTFNSPLHF.

This chain uses TRBV19 with TRBJ1-2; D remains ambiguous. Germline CDR1 LNHDA, CDR2 SQIVND (reference sequence). Deletions cut 6 bases from V and 6 bases from J, with 8 bases between. The CDR3 contains 11 residues. CDR3 amino acids: CASRGGNGYTF. Here the CDR3 DNA reads TGTGCCAGTAGAGGAGGGAATGGCTACACCTTC.

This chain uses TRBV5-5 with TRBJ1-1, with a tentative D call TRBD1 (6 bases). Trimming took off 1 base at V and 4 bases at J, with 11 bases between the two ends. The CDR3 has 14 residues. CDR1 is SGHKS, CDR2 YYEKEE, per germline (reference sequence). In nucleotides, the CDR3 is TGTGCCAGCAGCTTGACAGGGCGTTTCACTGAAGCTTTCTTT. Residues: CASSLTGRFTEAFF.

This clone was seen a single time. The chain recombines TRBV4-2 with TRBJ2-7, with 9 bases lining up with TRBD2. The CDR3 spans 15 residues. V shed 6 bases, J shed 0 bases, and the junction held 6 bases outside the gene matches. CDR1 is LGHNA and CDR2 is YNFKEQ in the germline V gene. The CDR3 DNA reads as TGTGCCAGCAGTTTTCTAGCGGGAAGCTCCTACGAGCAGTACTTC. Amino acid sequence: CASSFLAGSSYEQYF.

This chain connects TRBV7-9 to TRBJ1-3; TRBD1 might be the D (6 bases). V was shortened by 0 bases and J by 4 bases, with 10 bases between the two germline ends. The CDR3 totals 15 residues. Germline V CDR1 and CDR2: SEHNR, FQNEAQ (reference sequence). CDR3: CASSLATQGGNTIYF. In DNA form, the CDR3 reads TGTGCCAGCAGCTTAGCCACACAGGGAGGAAACACCATATATTTT.

In this sample, this clone turned up once. The V and J genes are TRBV28 and TRBJ2-1; D may be TRBD1 (7 bases). V was clipped by 5 bases and J by 6 bases, with 17 bases between them. Germline CDR1 is MDHEN and CDR2 is SYDVKM. The CDR3 is 15 residues long. CDR3 in DNA: TGTGCCAGCAGTCATCAGGGGGGTAGGGCCAATGAGCAGTTCTTC. Its protein is CASSHQGGRANEQFF.

This rearrangement joins TRBV6-1 to TRBJ2-7; 8 bases are a match to TRBD1. There are 15 residues in the CDR3. Germline lookup yields CDR1 MNHNS and CDR2 SASEGT. Germline trimming cut 6 bases from V and 2 bases from J; bases unmatched to any gene: 9. The CDR3 here is CASSLGQGDPYEQYF. CDR3 coding DNA: TGTGCCAGCAGCTTAGGACAGGGAGATCCCTACGAGCAGTACTTC.

J is TRBJ2-7 and V is TRBV5-4, with 8 bases that match TRBD1. Germline V gene sequence: CDR1 SGHNT, CDR2 YYREEE (reference sequence). The CDR3 is made up of 14 amino acids. The V gene end was trimmed by 3 bases and the J gene end by 5 bases; junction bases not matched to a gene: 7. In nucleotides, the CDR3 is TGTGCCAGCAGCTCGGACAGGGAGAACAACGAGCAGTACTTC. The encoded protein is CASSSDRENNEQYF.

The genes are TRBV28 and TRBJ2-1; D might be TRBD2 (6 bases). Germline V gene lookup returns CDR1 MDHEN and CDR2 SYDVKM. The V gene lost 2 bases and the J gene lost 2 bases, with 13 bases spanning the gap. This CDR3 has 16 residues. DNA of the CDR3: TGTGCCAGCAGTTTAAGTCTCGGAGGGACCTACAATGAGCAGTTCTTC. It codes for CASSLSLGGTYNEQFF.

The V call is TRBV5-5, the J call TRBJ2-1; D remains unclear. Germline V CDR1 and CDR2: SGHKS, YYEKEE (reference sequence). The CDR3 sequence is 13 residues long. The ends were cut back, 0 bases at V and 5 bases at J, with 6 bases in the middle. CDR3 nucleotide sequence: TGTGCCAGCAGCTTGGACTACAACAATGAGCAGTTCTTC. As protein: CASSLDYNNEQFF.

This clone was seen a handful of times. The chain recombines TRBV4-3 with TRBJ1-2; 9 nucleotides match TRBD1. Trimming at V came to 1 base and at J to 5 bases, leaving 2 bases not matched to a gene. This CDR3 is built from 14 residues. Looked up from germline, CDR1 is LGHNA and CDR2 is YSLEER. CDR3 loop: CASSQAQGAYGYTF. Written as DNA, the CDR3 is TGCGCCAGCAGCCAAGCACAGGGGGCTTATGGCTACACCTTC.

The chain carries TRBV7-2 and TRBJ2-2; 8 bases fit TRBD1. The V segment lost 2 bases and the J segment 4 bases; nucleotides outside the gene matches: 6. The germline CDR1 and CDR2 sequences are SGHTA and FQGNSA. This CDR3 has 16 residues. The DNA for the CDR3 is TGTGCCAGCAGCTTACGGACAGGGCGTGCCACCGGGGAGCTGTTTTTT. Its translation: CASSLRTGRATGELFF.

CDR3 amino acids: CASSLLRSTGGVTEAFF. In DNA form, the CDR3 reads TGTGCCAGCAGTCTCCTAAGGTCGACAGGGGGTGTCACTGAAGCTTTCTTT. The chain carries TRBV13 and TRBJ1-1; TRBD1 aligns across 9 bases. Germline V CDR1 and CDR2: PRHDT, FYEKMQ (reference sequence). Trimming cost V 6 bases and J 4 bases; bases outside gene matches: 15. CDR3 length: 17 residues.

The chain combines TRBV2 with TRBJ2-2, with 8 bases lining up with TRBD1. V lost 6 bases, J lost 4 bases, and 4 bases stayed unmatched. CDR3 length: 14 residues. CDR1 is SNHLY, CDR2 FYNNEI, per germline. CDR3 in amino acids: CASRARGLTGELFF. CDR3 DNA: TGTGCCAGCAGGGCCAGGGGGCTCACCGGGGAGCTGTTTTTT.

The chain couples TRBV7-8 to TRBJ1-2, with D possibly TRBD1 on 6 matching bases. CDR3 length: 12 residues. V dropped 5 bases and J dropped 6 bases, with 10 bases sitting between them. Germline V CDR1 and CDR2: SGHVS, FQNEAQ. CDR3 region: CASSTGLDGYTF. The CDR3 bases are TGTGCCAGCAGCACAGGGCTCGATGGCTACACCTTC.

This chain joins TRBV14 and TRBJ1-1; 7 bases agree with TRBD1. The CDR3 covers 19 residues. Trimming took 2 bases from V and 2 from J; bases not matched to a gene: 17. CDR1 is SGHDN, CDR2 FVKESK, per germline. The CDR3 here is CASSQTGMIGGPTNTEAFF. CDR3 nucleotide sequence: TGTGCCAGCAGCCAAACTGGGATGATAGGGGGCCCCACCAACACTGAAGCTTTCTTT.